The T cell receptor (beta chain) described here comes from a study of cytomegalovirus exposure and HLA in healthy donors. Background on the study: In a later analysis, the 100 to 150 validation repertoires were reported to have used the same platform as the roughly 670 first-cohort repertoires.

In regard to this clone: No antigen is known for it.

While the first cohort had around 700 subjects, the donors belonged to the separate validation cohort of about 130 subjects. Whole-study results and caveats: Some public TCRs appeared in many individuals, while most sequences were rare. The classifier, whose performance was assessed in both the original and validation cohorts, reportedly diagnosed cytomegalovirus status with high specificity and sensitivity.

Sequencing was performed with immunoSEQ multiplex PCR; in TCRdb, only in-frame clones are kept and a portion is missing. This table has roughly 60,000 clones, around 96% appearing once. Per the germline V gene, CDR1 is SGHTA and CDR2 is FQGNSA. V gave up 5 bases and J gave up 2 bases; unmatched junction bases: 14. CDR3 length: 17 residues. Sequenced input: PBMCs. The source is a man between 18 and 29 years old in good health and CMV-seronegative. V usage is TRBV7-2 and J usage is TRBJ2-7; 8 bases align to TRBD2. CDR3 sequence (DNA): TGTGCCAGCAGCCGAGAGATGGGGGGGACTAGTCCCTACGAGCAGTACTTC. Protein sequence: CASSREMGGTSPYEQYF. The whole variable domain, filled in from reference TRBV7-2 and TRBJ2-7, reads GAGVSQSPSNKVTEKGKDVELRCDPISGHTALYWYRQSLGQGLEFLIYFQGNSAPDKSGLPSDRFSAERTGGSVSTLTIQRTQQEDSAVYLCASSREMGGTSPYEQYFGPGTRLTVT.